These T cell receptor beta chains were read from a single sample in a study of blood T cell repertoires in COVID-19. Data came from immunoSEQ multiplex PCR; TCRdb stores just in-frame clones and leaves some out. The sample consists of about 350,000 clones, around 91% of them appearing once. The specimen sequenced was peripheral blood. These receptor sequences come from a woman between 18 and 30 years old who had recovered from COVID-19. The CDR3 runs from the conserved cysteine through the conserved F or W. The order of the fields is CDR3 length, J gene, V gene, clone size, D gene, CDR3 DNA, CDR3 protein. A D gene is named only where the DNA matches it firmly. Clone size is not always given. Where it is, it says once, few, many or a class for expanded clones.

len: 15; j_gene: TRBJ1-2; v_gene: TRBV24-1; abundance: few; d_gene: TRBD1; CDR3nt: TGTGCCACCAGTGATCGGACAGGGGGCGGCTATGGCTACACCTTC; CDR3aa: CATSDRTGGGYGYTF
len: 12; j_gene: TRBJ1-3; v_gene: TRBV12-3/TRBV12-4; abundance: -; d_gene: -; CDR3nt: TGTGCCAGCAGGCAATCGGGTGGCACCATATATTTT; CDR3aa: CASRQSGGTIYF
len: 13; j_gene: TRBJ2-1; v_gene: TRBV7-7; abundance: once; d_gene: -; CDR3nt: TGTGCCAGCAGCGAAACTGCATACAATGAGCAGTTCTTC; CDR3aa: CASSETAYNEQFF
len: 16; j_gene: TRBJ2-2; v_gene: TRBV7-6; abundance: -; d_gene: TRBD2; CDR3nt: TGTGCCAGCAGCTTAGAGGCGGGGGGGGCAACCGGGGAGCTGTTTTTT; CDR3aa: CASSLEAGGATGELFF
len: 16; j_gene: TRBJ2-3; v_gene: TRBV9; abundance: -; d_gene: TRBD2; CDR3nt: TGTGCCAGCAGCGTGCGGGGGGTGGGCACAGAAGATACGCAGTATTTT; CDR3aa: CASSVRGVGTEDTQYF
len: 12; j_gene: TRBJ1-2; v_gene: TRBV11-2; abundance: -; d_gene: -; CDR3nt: TGTGCCAGCAGCACGCACACGGGTGGCTACACCTTC; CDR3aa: CASSTHTGGYTF
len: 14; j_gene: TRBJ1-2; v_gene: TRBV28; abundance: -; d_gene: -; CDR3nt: TGTGCCAGCAGCGACAGCCACGAGGACTATGGCTACACCTTC; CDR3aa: CASSDSHEDYGYTF
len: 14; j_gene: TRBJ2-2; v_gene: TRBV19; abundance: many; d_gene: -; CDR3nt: TGTGCCAGTACCGACGGAGGGCACTCCGGGGAGCTGTTTTTT; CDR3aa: CASTDGGHSGELFF
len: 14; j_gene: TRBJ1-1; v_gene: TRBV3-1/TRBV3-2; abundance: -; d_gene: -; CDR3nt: TGTGCCAGCAGCCAGCCAGTCGCGGGCACTGAAGCTTTCTTT; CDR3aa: CASSQPVAGTEAFF
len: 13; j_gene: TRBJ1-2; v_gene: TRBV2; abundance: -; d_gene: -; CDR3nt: TGTGCCAGCACTAACAGCCTCTACTATGGCTACACCTTC; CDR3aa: CASTNSLYYGYTF
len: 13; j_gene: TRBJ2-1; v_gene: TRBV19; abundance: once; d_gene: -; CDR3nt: TGTGCCAGTAGTGTCGGTGGAGGGGTAGAGCAGTTCTTC; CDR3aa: CASSVGGGVEQFF
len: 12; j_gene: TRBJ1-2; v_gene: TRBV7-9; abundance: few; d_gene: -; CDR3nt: TGTGCCAGCAGCCGGGTGGACTATGGCTACACCTTC; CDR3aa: CASSRVDYGYTF
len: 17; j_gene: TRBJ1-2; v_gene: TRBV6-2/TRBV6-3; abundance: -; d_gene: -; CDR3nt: TGTGCCAGCAGTTACCTGCCCACCTACGCCCTTAACTATGGCTACACCTTC; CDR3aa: CASSYLPTYALNYGYTF
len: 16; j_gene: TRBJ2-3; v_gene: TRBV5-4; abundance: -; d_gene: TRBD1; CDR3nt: TGTGCCAGCAGCTTGCCCGGGACAGGGAGCACAGATACGCAGTATTTT; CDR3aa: CASSLPGTGSTDTQYF
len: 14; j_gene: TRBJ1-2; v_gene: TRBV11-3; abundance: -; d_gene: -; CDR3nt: TGTGCCAGCAGCTTCCTAGGGGTGGACTATGGCTACACCTTC; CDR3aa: CASSFLGVDYGYTF
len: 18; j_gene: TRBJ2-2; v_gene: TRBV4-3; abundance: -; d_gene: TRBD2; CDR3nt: TGCGCCAGCAGCCCTGGGATAGCGGGAGCTTTGGACACCGGGGAGCTGTTTTTT; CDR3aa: CASSPGIAGALDTGELFF
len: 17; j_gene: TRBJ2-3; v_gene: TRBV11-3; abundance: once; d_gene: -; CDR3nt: TGTGCCAGCAGCTTAGGTGGGCGGGCGGAACTTGCAGATACGCAGTATTTT; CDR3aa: CASSLGGRAELADTQYF
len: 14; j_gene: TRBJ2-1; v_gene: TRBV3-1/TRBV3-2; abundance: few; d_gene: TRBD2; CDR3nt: TGTGCCAGCAGCCGGTATGCGGGAGAAAATGAGCAGTTCTTC; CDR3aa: CASSRYAGENEQFF
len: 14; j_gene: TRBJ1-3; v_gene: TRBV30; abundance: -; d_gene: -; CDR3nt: TGTGCCTGGAGTACCGGGTTCTCTGGAAACACCATATATTTT; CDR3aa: CAWSTGFSGNTIYF
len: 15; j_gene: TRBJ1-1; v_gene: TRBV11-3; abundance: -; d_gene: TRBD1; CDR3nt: TGTGCCAGCAGCTTACGGACAGGGGGAGTCACTGAAGCTTTCTTT; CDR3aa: CASSLRTGGVTEAFF
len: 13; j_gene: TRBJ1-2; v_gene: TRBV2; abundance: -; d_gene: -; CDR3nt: TGTGCCAGCAGTGGGACAGCTAACTATGGCTACACCTTC; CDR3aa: CASSGTANYGYTF
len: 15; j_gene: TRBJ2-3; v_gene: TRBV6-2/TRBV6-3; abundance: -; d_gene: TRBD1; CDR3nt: TGTGCCAGCAGTTACCCCCGGACAGGGGGAAATACGCAGTATTTT; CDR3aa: CASSYPRTGGNTQYF
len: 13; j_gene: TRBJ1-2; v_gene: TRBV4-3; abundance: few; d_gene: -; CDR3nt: TGCGCCAGCAGCCCCTCGAGGGCGTATGGCTACACCTTC; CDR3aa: CASSPSRAYGYTF